These 24 T cell receptor beta chains came from one sample sequenced in a study of cytomegalovirus exposure and HLA in healthy donors. 13 Jbeta primers and 60 Vbeta primers were used for the PCR. The protocol was immunoSEQ multiplex PCR, while the TCRdb copy is restricted to in-frame clones and leaves out a portion. Here the sample spans 54,000 or so clones, 70% being singletons. Specimen: PBMCs. The receptors shown here come from a woman aged 55-69 years in good health and CMV-seropositive.

This chain joins TRBV6-1 and TRBJ2-7, with 9 bases matching TRBD2. Trimming cost V 6 bases and J 6 bases; bases outside gene matches: 9. Germline CDR1 reads MNHNS; CDR2 reads SASEGT. The CDR3 contains 14 residues. The DNA of the CDR3 is TGTGCCAGCAGGTCCGGGACTAGCCGCTTCGAGCAGTACTTC. Its translation: CASRSGTSRFEQYF.

This clone has more than one count but fewer than ten. The chain carries TRBV18 and TRBJ2-2; 9 nucleotides agree with TRBD1. Germline V lookup: CDR1 KGHSH, CDR2 LQKENI. V gave up 2 bases and J gave up 2 bases; unmatched junction bases: 6. CDR3 length equals 17 residues. CDR3 sequence reads: CASSPFTGQGNTGELFF. CDR3 sequence (DNA): TGTGCCAGCTCACCATTTACGGGACAGGGTAACACCGGGGAGCTGTTTTTT. Combining the CDR3 with reference TRBV18 and TRBJ2-2 gives the whole variable domain NAGVMQNPRHLVRRRGQEARLRCSPMKGHSHVYWYRQLPEEGLKFMVYLQKENIIDESGMPKERFSAEFPKEGPSILRIQQVVRGDSAAYFCASSPFTGQGNTGELFFGEGSRLTVL.

The V and J genes are TRBV4-3 and TRBJ2-3, with 9 positions matching TRBD1. Germline V lookup: CDR1 LGHNA, CDR2 YSLEER. V trimming: 8 bases; J trimming: 5 bases; junction bases outside the gene matches: 5. The length of the CDR3 is 13 residues. The CDR3 sequence: CASAQGALDTQYF. In nucleotides, the CDR3 is TGCGCCAGCGCACAGGGGGCTTTAGATACGCAGTATTTT.

The chain employs TRBV29-1 and TRBJ2-5; TRBD2 matches 7 bases. Germline V CDR1 and CDR2: SQVTM, ANQGSEA. With V trimmed by 2 bases and J by 2 bases, 14 bases remained unmatched. The CDR3 contains 17 residues. The CDR3 DNA reads as TGCAGCGTTGAACTAGCGGTTAACTTATATTTACAAGAGACCCAGTACTTC. This codes for CSVELAVNLYLQETQYF.

This clone was counted between two and nine times. The rearrangement joins TRBV9 to TRBJ1-1; 7 positions agree with TRBD1. The CDR3 has 15 residues. Germline V gene lookup returns CDR1 SGDLS and CDR2 YYNGEE. Trimming removed 3 bases from V and 0 bases from J; junction bases left unmatched: 5. This CDR3 is CASSDRQGMNTEAFF. The CDR3 DNA reads TGTGCCAGCAGCGACCGACAGGGCATGAACACTGAAGCTTTCTTT.

This rearrangement joins TRBV5-6 to TRBJ2-3; TRBD2 matches 13 bases. V was pared by 1 base and J by 5 bases, with 4 bases of the junction left unmatched. This CDR3 contains 16 residues. Germline loops: CDR1 SGHDT, CDR2 YYEEEE. CDR3 in amino acids: CASSLTSGGAGDTQYF. Here the CDR3 DNA reads TGTGCCAGCAGCTTGACTAGCGGGGGGGCCGGAGATACGCAGTATTTT.

The chain is built from TRBV30 and TRBJ2-2, with 9 bases aligning to TRBD1. This CDR3 spans 13 amino acids. CDR1 GTSNPN and CDR2 SVGIG come from the germline V gene (reference sequence). The V gene end was trimmed by 2 bases and the J gene end by 9 bases; junction bases not matched to a gene: 4. DNA for the CDR3: TGTGCCTGGAGTACAGGGGGCGAACGGGAGCTGTTTTTT. Translation: CAWSTGGERELFF.

This clone occurred a few times. V and J are TRBV5-1 and TRBJ2-7, with 7 bases lining up with TRBD1. The trim removed 4 bases at V and 4 bases at J, leaving 11 bases unmatched. Germline V lookup: CDR1 SGHRS, CDR2 YFSETQ. The CDR3 runs to 15 residues. The CDR3: CASSRSGTVFYEQYF. Here the CDR3 DNA reads TGCGCCAGCAGCCGGTCAGGGACAGTGTTTTACGAGCAGTACTTC.

The chain recombines TRBV4-1 with TRBJ1-4; 9 nucleotides match TRBD1. CDR1 and CDR2 (germline): MGHRA, YSYEKL. J lost 7 bases, V lost 4 bases, and 4 bases had no gene match. This CDR3 spans 14 amino acids. The CDR3 region has the DNA TGCGCCAGCAGCCCGGGGGACAGGGCTGAAAAACTGTTTTTT. It yields the protein CASSPGDRAEKLFF.

The chain employs TRBV9 and TRBJ2-7; possible D gene TRBD2, 5 bases. The CDR3 contains 14 residues. Trimming left V 0 bases short and J 5 bases short, with 12 bases between. Germline lookup yields CDR1 SGDLS and CDR2 YYNGEE. The CDR3 nucleotides read TGTGCCAGCAGCGTAGTCGGCGGGCTGGACGAGCAGTACTTC. Protein product: CASSVVGGLDEQYF.

Within the sample, this clone is large. The same CDR3 is also encoded by other DNA sequences in this sample. This chain connects TRBV5-4 to TRBJ1-1, with a tentative D call TRBD1 (5 bases). Germline CDR1 is SGHNT and CDR2 is YYREEE (reference sequence). This CDR3 is 16 amino acids long. V dropped 4 bases and J dropped 0 bases, with 16 bases sitting between them. The CDR3 here is CASSPPGGTVNTEAFF. In DNA form, the CDR3 reads TGTGCCAGCAGCCCACCTGGAGGGACGGTGAACACTGAAGCTTTCTTT.

This clone came up a few times. The V call is TRBV2, the J call TRBJ2-7; 7 bases fit TRBD1. CDR3 length equals 13 residues. From germline, CDR1 is SNHLY and CDR2 FYNNEI. Trimming at V came to 1 base and at J to 3 bases, leaving 0 bases not matched to a gene. The CDR3 region has the DNA TGTGCCAGCAGTGAAGACAGGGGCTACGAGCAGTACTTC. Translating it yields CASSEDRGYEQYF.

V gene TRBV7-2 combines with J gene TRBJ1-1; TRBD1 aligns across 8 bases. The CDR3 is made up of 17 amino acids. In germline, CDR1 is SGHTA, CDR2 FQGNSA. V was pared by 6 bases and J by 0 bases, with 12 bases of the junction left unmatched. The CDR3 is CASSFITGGVMNTEAFF. The CDR3 coding sequence is TGTGCCAGCAGTTTCATAACAGGGGGAGTGATGAACACTGAAGCTTTCTTT. The full variable domain, completed using reference TRBV7-2 and TRBJ1-1, is GAGVSQSPSNKVTEKGKDVELRCDPISGHTALYWYRQSLGQGLEFLIYFQGNSAPDKSGLPSDRFSAERTGGSVSTLTIQRTQQEDSAVYLCASSFITGGVMNTEAFFGQGTRLTVV.

This clone came up once. This chain links TRBV7-2 with TRBJ2-5; TRBD2 matches at 10 bases. Germline V lookup: CDR1 SGHTA, CDR2 FQGNSA. The CDR3 spans 14 residues. The V gene end was trimmed by 6 bases and the J gene end by 5 bases; junction bases not matched to a gene: 6. The CDR3 region has the DNA TGTGCCAGCAGTCTGAGCGGGGGGGATGAGACCCAGTACTTC. It encodes CASSLSGGDETQYF.

For the CDR3, the DNA is TGTGCCAGCAGCGTAGGGGGCGCGACTTGGGAGACCCAGTACTTC. Translation: CASSVGGATWETQYF. The rearrangement joins TRBV9 to TRBJ2-5; D might be TRBD1 (5 bases). The CDR3 loop spans 15 amino acids. Trimming left V 0 bases short and J 5 bases short, with 14 bases between. Germline V gene lookup returns CDR1 SGDLS and CDR2 YYNGEE.

This clone occurred a few times. The chain has TRBV2 and TRBJ2-5; 7 bases are shared with TRBD1. From germline, CDR1 is SNHLY and CDR2 FYNNEI. The CDR3 loop spans 15 amino acids. V lost 3 bases to trimming and J lost 4 bases; unmatched junction nucleotides: 8. CDR3 nucleotides: TGTGCCAGCAGTGACACAGGGGCAAGGGGAGAGACCCAGTACTTC. It yields the protein CASSDTGARGETQYF.

The table lists this clone with a few counts. The chain joins TRBV19 to TRBJ1-1, with 9 bases matching TRBD1. The CDR3 extends over 16 amino acids. CDR1 and CDR2 from the germline V gene are LNHDA and SQIVND (reference sequence). V shed 5 bases, J shed 3 bases, and the junction held 10 bases outside the gene matches. The CDR3 DNA reads TGTGCCAGTAGTGGAAGGACAGGGGCAATCTACACTGAAGCTTTCTTT. It specifies CASSGRTGAIYTEAFF.

V and J are TRBV10-3 and TRBJ1-6, with D perhaps matching TRBD1 (6 bases). The germline V gene has CDR1 ENHRY and CDR2 SYGVKD. The V and J ends lost 0 bases and 6 bases respectively, with 12 bases between them. The CDR3 extends over 16 amino acids. In nucleotides, the CDR3 is TGTGCCATCAGTGAGTCTGGGGGCAGCCTTAATTCACCCCTCCACTTT. It codes for CAISESGGSLNSPLHF.

This clone was seen just once. The V gene is TRBV19, the J gene TRBJ2-3, with 8 nucleotides matching TRBD2. Per the germline V gene, CDR1 is LNHDA and CDR2 is SQIVND (reference sequence). V dropped 8 bases and J dropped 6; count of bases not matched to a gene: 7. The CDR3 is 13 amino acids. The CDR3 protein is CASSYRGGDTQYF. DNA for the CDR3: TGTGCCAGTTCATACCGCGGGGGGGATACGCAGTATTTT.

This chain links TRBV7-8 with TRBJ2-1; 8 nucleotides line up with TRBD1. Unmatched junction bases numbered 4, after V lost 4 bases and J lost 2 bases. CDR1 and CDR2 from the germline V gene are SGHVS and FQNEAQ. The CDR3 has 15 amino acids. Here the CDR3 DNA reads TGTGCCAGCAGCTATGGACAGGGTGCCTACAATGAGCAGTTCTTC. Protein product: CASSYGQGAYNEQFF.

The chain uses TRBV6-6 and TRBJ1-4; D gene uncertain. The germline V and J ends were trimmed by 3 bases and 0 bases, with 5 bases remaining between them. The CDR3 has 14 amino acids. CDR1 and CDR2 from the germline V gene are MNHNY and SVGAGI (reference sequence). This CDR3 is CASSYYATNEKLFF. The DNA of the CDR3 is TGTGCCAGCAGTTATTATGCAACTAATGAAAAACTGTTTTTT.

The V gene is TRBV10-3, the J gene TRBJ2-2, with 11 bases identical to TRBD2. Per the germline V gene, CDR1 is ENHRY and CDR2 is SYGVKD. CDR3 length equals 15 residues. Germline trimming cut 6 bases from V and 3 bases from J; bases unmatched to any gene: 3. The CDR3 reads CAISTSGGDTGELFF. The CDR3 nucleotides are TGTGCCATCAGCACTAGCGGGGGAGACACCGGGGAGCTGTTTTTT.

As to this clone: One end of the junction does not line up with germline, which may come from a read error. V usage is TRBV7-7 and J usage is TRBJ2-5; a weak D match, TRBD1 (7 bases). CDR3 length: 16 amino acids. The germline V gene encodes CDR1 SSHAT and CDR2 FNYEAQ (reference sequence). The CDR3 here is CASSLGLDRRGETQYF. CDR3 coding DNA: TGTGCTAGCAGCTTAGGTTTGGACAGGAGGGGAGAGACCCAGTACTTC.

V and J are TRBV13 and TRBJ1-1; TRBD1 is a possible D gene (6 bases). Germline V CDR1 and CDR2: PRHDT, FYEKMQ (reference sequence). The V and J ends lost 5 bases and 4 bases respectively, with 11 bases between them. The CDR3 loop spans 13 amino acids. The DNA of the CDR3 is TGTGCCAGCAGCCAGGACAGTAGCACTGAAGCTTTCTTT. Its protein is CASSQDSSTEAFF.